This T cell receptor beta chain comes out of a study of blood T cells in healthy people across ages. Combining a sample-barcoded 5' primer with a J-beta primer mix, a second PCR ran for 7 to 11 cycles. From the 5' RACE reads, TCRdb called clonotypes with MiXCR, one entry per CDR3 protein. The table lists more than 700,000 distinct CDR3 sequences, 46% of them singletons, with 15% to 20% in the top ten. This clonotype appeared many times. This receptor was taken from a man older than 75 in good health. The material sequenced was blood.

The CDR3 DNA reads as TGCAGTGCTAGTATTCAGGAAGGATACGAGCAGTACTTC. It translates to CSASIQEGYEQYF. V is TRBV20-1 and J is TRBJ2-7; D is uncertain. V lost 3 bases, J lost 4 bases, and 13 bases lay in between. CDR1 and CDR2 from the germline V gene are DFQATT and SNEGSKA (reference sequence). The CDR3 contains 13 residues.